This T cell receptor (beta chain) was recovered during a study of regulatory T cells in long-lasting Graves disease. This clonotype showed up many times. The time point is: persistent/refractory GD, antithyroid drugs over 5 years with positive TRAb. PBMC RNA was the source of the TCR library. Construction of TCR beta libraries relied on iRepertoire HTBI primers and on Arm-PCR targeting CDR3 regions. TCRdb redid the calling of the multiplex PCR reads with MiXCR, one entry per CDR3 protein. The repertoire holds fewer than 450,000 distinct CDR3 sequences, about a quarter seen once, with over 25% in the top ten. Here the sequenced sample was peripheral blood mononuclear cells (PBMCs), taken when the disease was refractory, from a patient treated with antithyroid drugs. The TCR was taken from a female donor with Graves disease.

The CDR3 DNA follows: TGTGCCAGCAGGCAAGGTTTAGGGATGGGAGGGGCGACCTACGAGCAGTACTTC. Encoded protein: CASRQGLGMGGATYEQYF. The chain uses TRBV6-2 or TRBV6-3 and TRBJ2-7; 7 bases map to TRBD2. CDR3 size: 18 residues. With V trimmed by 6 bases and J by 2 bases, 19 bases remained unmatched. Germline V gene lookup returns CDR1 MNHEY and CDR2 SVGEGT.